These T cell receptor beta chains were read from a single sample in a study of T cells after yellow fever vaccination. TCRdb reanalysed the 5' RACE reads using MiXCR and keeps one entry per CDR3 protein. This sample has about 220,000 distinct CDR3 sequences, with approximately 3% found just once. The sample in question was CD4+ T cells sorted from PBMCs, obtained 10 days after the yellow fever booster vaccination. These receptors were taken from a man younger than 35 who received the YFV17D yellow fever vaccine. CDR3s include the opening cysteine and the closing phenylalanine or tryptophan. D genes are given only for firm matches. Clone size is not always given. Where it is, it says once, few, many or a class for expanded clones.

J gene	V gene	D gene	clone size	CDR3 protein	CDR3 DNA
TRBJ2-3	TRBV6-5	TRBD2	many	CASSYSSGGYNTDTQYF	TGTGCCAGCAGTTATAGCAGCGGGGGCTATAACACAGATACGCAGTATTTT
TRBJ2-3	TRBV7-3	NA	many	CASSLAKGAQYF	TGTGCCAGCAGCTTAGCGAAGGGTGCGCAGTATTTT
TRBJ1-2	TRBV7-2	NA	many	CASSLGGVANYGYTF	TGTGCCAGCAGCTTAGGGGGTGTCGCTAACTATGGCTACACCTTC
TRBJ2-3	TRBV18	NA	few	CASSHSRGTTDTQYF	TGTGCCAGCTCTCACTCTCGCGGGACCACAGATACGCAGTATTTT
TRBJ1-1	TRBV6-2/TRBV6-3	NA	NA	CASTEENTEAFF	TGTGCCAGCACTGAAGAGAACACTGAAGCTTTCTTT
TRBJ1-3	TRBV7-8	NA	NA	CASSLFGGVISGNTIYF	TGTGCCAGCAGCTTATTCGGAGGAGTCATCTCTGGAAACACCATATATTTT
TRBJ1-3	TRBV28	NA	many	CASRTGQSSGNTIYF	TGTGCCAGCAGGACCGGACAGAGCTCTGGAAACACCATATATTTT
TRBJ2-1	TRBV11-2	TRBD2	NA	CASSLGTSGGAEQFF	TGTGCCAGCAGCTTAGGGACTAGCGGGGGGGCCGAGCAGTTCTTC
TRBJ2-5	TRBV6-5	TRBD2	NA	CASSPTSVPETQYF	TGTGCCAGCAGTCCAACTAGCGTACCAGAAACCCAGTACTTC
TRBJ1-1	TRBV7-2	NA	NA	CASSPDRTNTEAFF	TGTGCCAGCAGCCCCGACAGGACGAACACTGAAGCTTTCTTT
TRBJ2-3	TRBV12-3/TRBV12-4	TRBD2	few	CASSSGLAGPRTDTQYF	TGTGCCAGCAGTTCGGGACTAGCGGGCCCCAGAACAGATACGCAGTATTTT
TRBJ2-1	TRBV10-3	NA	many	CAITRDTAYNEQFF	TGTGCCATCACCCGGGACACGGCCTACAATGAGCAGTTCTTC
TRBJ1-2	TRBV7-2	NA	NA	CASSSDPALGSGYTF	TGTGCCAGCAGCTCCGACCCAGCTCTAGGGAGCGGCTACACCTTC
TRBJ1-1	TRBV20-1	NA	few	CSAPKSGRTNTEAFF	TGCAGTGCTCCAAAGAGCGGGCGGACGAACACTGAAGCTTTCTTT
TRBJ1-5	TRBV20-1	NA	many	CSASVGSGQPQHF	TGCAGTGCTAGCGTTGGCAGTGGTCAGCCCCAGCATTTT
TRBJ2-3	TRBV2	NA	NA	CASSVLGSDTQYF	TGTGCCAGCAGTGTTTTAGGATCAGATACGCAGTATTTT
TRBJ2-3	TRBV18	NA	many	CASSPRNGVTDTQYF	TGTGCCAGCTCACCGCGGAATGGGGTAACAGATACGCAGTATTTT
TRBJ2-5	TRBV7-2	NA	many	CASSLDWAGKETQYF	TGTGCCAGCAGCTTAGATTGGGCAGGGAAGGAGACCCAGTACTTC
TRBJ2-7	TRBV3-1	TRBD1	NA	CASTRQGGEQYF	TGTGCCAGCACTAGACAGGGCGGCGAGCAGTACTTC
TRBJ2-7	TRBV12-5	NA	many	CASGFTYEQYF	TGTGCTAGTGGTTTTACCTACGAGCAGTACTTC
TRBJ2-3	TRBV2	NA	many	CASRSWGDTQYF	TGTGCCAGCAGGTCTTGGGGAGATACGCAGTATTTT
TRBJ1-2	TRBV7-2	TRBD1	NA	CASSLARAGGSGYTF	TGTGCCAGCAGCTTAGCGAGGGCAGGGGGATCTGGCTACACCTTC
TRBJ1-2	TRBV3-1	NA	many	CASSPDVTGYGYTF	TGTGCCAGCAGCCCCGACGTGACAGGCTATGGCTACACCTTC
TRBJ2-2	TRBV24-1	NA	few	CATTGQNTGELFF	TGTGCCACCACCGGGCAGAACACCGGGGAGCTGTTTTTT
TRBJ1-1	TRBV7-8	NA	many	CASRGGSGLNTEAFF	TGTGCCAGCAGGGGTGGATCAGGGTTGAACACTGAAGCTTTCTTT
TRBJ1-1	TRBV18	NA	many	CASSFGRDTEAFF	TGTGCCAGCTCTTTCGGCCGAGACACTGAAGCTTTCTTT
TRBJ1-1	TRBV19	TRBD1	NA	CASSTGTGSGTEVFF	TGTGCCAGTAGTACCGGGACAGGTTCGGGCACTGAAGTTTTCTTT
TRBJ2-5	TRBV20-1	TRBD2	many	CSAGEGTQETQYF	TGCAGTGCTGGGGAGGGTACCCAAGAGACCCAGTACTTC
TRBJ2-5	TRBV20-1	NA	few	CSARERETQYF	TGCAGTGCTAGGGAGAGGGAGACCCAGTACTTC
TRBJ2-3	TRBV11-1	TRBD1	many	CASRPGQGETDTQYF	TGTGCCAGCAGACCGGGACAGGGGGAAACAGATACGCAGTATTTT
TRBJ2-5	TRBV7-9	NA	NA	CASSFWGEETQYF	TGTGCCAGCAGCTTCTGGGGGGAAGAGACCCAGTACTTC
TRBJ2-2	TRBV4-3	NA	many	CASSPPGRHTGELFF	TGCGCCAGCAGCCCACCGGGACGGCACACCGGGGAGCTGTTTTTT
TRBJ2-1	TRBV5-4	NA	many	CASSLQGVTYNEQFF	TGTGCCAGCAGCTTGCAAGGCGTGACCTACAATGAGCAGTTCTTC
TRBJ2-3	TRBV4-3	NA	many	CASSLGGAASTDTQYF	TGCGCCAGCAGCCTGGGGGGGGCCGCTAGCACAGATACGCAGTATTTT
TRBJ1-5	TRBV12-3/TRBV12-4	NA	many	CASSSENTNQPQHF	TGTGCCAGCAGTTCAGAAAATACCAATCAGCCCCAGCATTTT
TRBJ2-7	TRBV23-1	NA	NA	CASSRYRAQYF	TGCGCCAGCAGCCGATACAGGGCCCAGTACTTC
TRBJ1-1	TRBV29-1	NA	many	CSVEPGWGMNTEAFF	TGCAGCGTTGAACCTGGGTGGGGCATGAACACTGAAGCTTTCTTT
TRBJ1-1	TRBV19	NA	few	CASSIWGVMDTEAFF	TGTGCCAGTAGTATATGGGGGGTCATGGACACTGAAGCTTTCTTT
TRBJ1-1	TRBV4-2	NA	many	CASSRIGVPVPEAFF	TGTGCCAGCAGCCGTATTGGCGTCCCAGTCCCTGAAGCTTTCTTT
TRBJ1-1	TRBV7-2	NA	many	CASSLTQGNTEAFF	TGTGCCAGCAGCTTAACGCAGGGGAACACTGAAGCTTTCTTT
TRBJ1-4	TRBV5-1	TRBD1	NA	CASSLAGTGGDEKLFF	TGCGCCAGCAGCTTGGCGGGGACAGGGGGAGATGAAAAACTGTTTTTT
TRBJ2-3	TRBV29-1	NA	few	CSVGPLGSDTQYF	TGCAGCGTTGGACCACTCGGTTCGGATACGCAGTATTTT
TRBJ1-4	TRBV18	TRBD1	few	CASSPLGQEGEKLFF	TGTGCCAGCTCACCACTTGGACAGGAGGGGGAAAAACTGTTTTTT
TRBJ2-5	TRBV4-3	NA	few	CASSQGSIRQETQYF	TGCGCCAGCAGCCAAGGAAGTATCAGGCAAGAGACCCAGTACTTC
TRBJ1-2	TRBV2	NA	NA	CASFPTVTYGYTF	TGTGCCAGCTTTCCTACAGTAACCTATGGCTACACCTTC
TRBJ2-3	TRBV2	NA	few	CASSSLVRTDTQYF	TGTGCCAGCAGTAGCCTAGTCCGCACAGATACGCAGTATTTT
TRBJ1-1	TRBV10-3	NA	NA	CAVAQGNTEAFF	TGTGCCGTGGCTCAGGGGAACACTGAAGCTTTCTTT
TRBJ2-1	TRBV27	NA	many	CASTGGYNEQFF	TGTGCCAGCACCGGGGGATACAATGAGCAGTTCTTC
TRBJ2-3	TRBV5-1	NA	many	CASSLGVQGDTQYF	TGCGCCAGCAGCTTGGGTGTGCAAGGAGATACGCAGTATTTT
TRBJ1-4	TRBV20-1	NA	few	CSARVAGRVANEKLFF	TGCAGTGCTAGAGTGGCAGGCAGAGTAGCTAATGAAAAACTGTTTTTT
TRBJ1-5	TRBV9	NA	many	CASSFGHNQPQHF	TGTGCCAGCAGCTTTGGACACAATCAGCCCCAGCATTTT
TRBJ2-3	TRBV6-5	TRBD2	few	CASSGGGGDTQYF	TGTGCCAGCAGCGGGGGGGGTGGAGATACGCAGTATTTT
TRBJ1-4	TRBV6-1	NA	few	CASSETRLGKLFF	TGTGCCAGCAGTGAGACACGACTGGGAAAACTGTTTTTT
TRBJ2-5	TRBV14	TRBD2	NA	CASSQDRPGGTQYF	TGTGCCAGCAGCCAAGATCGGCCGGGAGGGACCCAGTACTTC
TRBJ2-7	TRBV19	NA	NA	CASSMAGRHEQYF	TGTGCCAGTAGTATGGCGGGGAGACACGAGCAGTACTTC